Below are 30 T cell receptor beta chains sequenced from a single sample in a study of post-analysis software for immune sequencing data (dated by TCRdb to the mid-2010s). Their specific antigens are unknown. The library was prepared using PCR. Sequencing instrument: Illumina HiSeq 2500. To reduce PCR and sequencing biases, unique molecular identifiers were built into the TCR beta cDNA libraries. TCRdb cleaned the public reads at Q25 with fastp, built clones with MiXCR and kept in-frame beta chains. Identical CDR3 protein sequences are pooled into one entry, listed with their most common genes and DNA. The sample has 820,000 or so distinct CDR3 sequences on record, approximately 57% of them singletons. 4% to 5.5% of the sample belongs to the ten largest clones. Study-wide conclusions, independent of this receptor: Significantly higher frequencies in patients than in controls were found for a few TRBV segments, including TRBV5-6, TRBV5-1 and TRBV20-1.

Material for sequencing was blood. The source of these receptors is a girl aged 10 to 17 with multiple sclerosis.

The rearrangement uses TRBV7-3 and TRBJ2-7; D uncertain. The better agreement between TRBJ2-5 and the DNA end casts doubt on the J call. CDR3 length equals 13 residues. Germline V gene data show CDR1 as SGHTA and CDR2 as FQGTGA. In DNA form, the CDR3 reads TGTGCCAGCAGCTTAGACACTCCAGAGACCCAGTACTTC. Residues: CASSLDTPETQYF.

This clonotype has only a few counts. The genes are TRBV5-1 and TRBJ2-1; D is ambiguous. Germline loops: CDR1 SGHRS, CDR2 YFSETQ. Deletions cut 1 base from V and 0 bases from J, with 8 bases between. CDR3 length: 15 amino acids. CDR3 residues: CASSLTGFSYNEQFF. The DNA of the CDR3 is TGCGCCAGCAGCTTGACTGGGTTCTCCTACAATGAGCAGTTCTTC. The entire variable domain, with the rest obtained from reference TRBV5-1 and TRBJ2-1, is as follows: KAGVTQTPRYLIKTRGQQVTLSCSPISGHRSVSWYQQTPGQGLQFLFEYFSETQRNKGNFPGRFSGRQFSNSRSEMNVSTLELGDSALYLCASSLTGFSYNEQFFGPGTRLTVL.

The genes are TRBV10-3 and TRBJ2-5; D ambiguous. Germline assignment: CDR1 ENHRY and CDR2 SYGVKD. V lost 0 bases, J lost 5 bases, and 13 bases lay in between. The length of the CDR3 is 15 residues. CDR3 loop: CAISESKAPVETQYF. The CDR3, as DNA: TGTGCCATCAGTGAGTCGAAAGCCCCGGTGGAGACCCAGTACTTC.

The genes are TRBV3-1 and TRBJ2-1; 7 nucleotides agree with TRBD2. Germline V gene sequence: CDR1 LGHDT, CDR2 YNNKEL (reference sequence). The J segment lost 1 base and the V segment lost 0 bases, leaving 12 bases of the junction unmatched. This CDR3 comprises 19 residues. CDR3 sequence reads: CASSQDLFGRGKSYNEQFF. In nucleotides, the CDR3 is TGTGCCAGCAGCCAAGATCTTTTCGGGCGGGGGAAATCCTACAATGAGCAGTTCTTC.

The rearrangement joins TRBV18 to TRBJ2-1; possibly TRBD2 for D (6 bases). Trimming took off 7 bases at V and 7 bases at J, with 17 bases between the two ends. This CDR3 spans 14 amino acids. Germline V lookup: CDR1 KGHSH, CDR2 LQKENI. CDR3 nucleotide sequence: TGTGCCAGCTTCCCGGGCGGGGCCCTTAATGAGCAGTTCTTC. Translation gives CASFPGGALNEQFF.

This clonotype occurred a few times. CDR3 sequence: CASSEPSLKGALRKAAKNIQYF. The CDR3 DNA sequence: TGCGCCAGCAGTGAGCCTTCTTTGAAGGGGGCCCTCCGTAAGGCAGCCAAAAACATTCAGTACTTC. The chain couples TRBV10-2 to TRBJ2-4, with 7 nucleotides matching TRBD1. J lost 0 bases, V lost 2 bases, and 22 bases had no gene match. Germline CDR1 and CDR2: WSHSY and SAAADI. This CDR3 comprises 22 residues.

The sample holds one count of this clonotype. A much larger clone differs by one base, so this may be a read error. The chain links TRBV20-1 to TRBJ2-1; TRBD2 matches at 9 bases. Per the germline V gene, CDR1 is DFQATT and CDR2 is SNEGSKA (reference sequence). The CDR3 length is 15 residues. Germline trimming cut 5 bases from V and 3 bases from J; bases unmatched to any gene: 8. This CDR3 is CSAGTSSSFYNEQFF. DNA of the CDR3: TGCAGTGCTGGGACTAGCTCCTCATTCTACAATGAGCAGTTCTTC.

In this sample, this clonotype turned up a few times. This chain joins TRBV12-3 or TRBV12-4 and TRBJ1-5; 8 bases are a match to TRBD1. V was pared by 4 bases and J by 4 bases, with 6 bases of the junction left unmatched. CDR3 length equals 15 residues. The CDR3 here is CASSSQGAGNQPQHF. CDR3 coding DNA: TGTGCCAGCAGTTCCCAGGGGGCGGGTAATCAGCCCCAGCATTTT.

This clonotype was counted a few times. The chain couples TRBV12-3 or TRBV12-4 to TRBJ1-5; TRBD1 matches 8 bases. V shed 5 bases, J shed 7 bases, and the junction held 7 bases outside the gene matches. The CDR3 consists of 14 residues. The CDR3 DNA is TGTGCCAGCAGTCACACAGGGGGAGGACAGCCCCAGCATTTT. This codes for CASSHTGGGQPQHF.

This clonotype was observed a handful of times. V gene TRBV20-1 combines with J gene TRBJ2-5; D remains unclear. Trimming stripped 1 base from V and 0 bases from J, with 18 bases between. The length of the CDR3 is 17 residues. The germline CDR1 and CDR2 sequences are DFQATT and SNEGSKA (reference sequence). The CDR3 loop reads CSARASVTETYQETQYF. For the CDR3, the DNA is TGCAGTGCTAGAGCTTCAGTAACAGAAACGTACCAAGAGACCCAGTACTTC.

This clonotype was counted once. In nucleotides, the CDR3 is TGCAGTGCTAGATACAGGGAGAGCTATGGCTACACCTTC. Translating gives CSARYRESYGYTF. The chain combines TRBV20-1 with TRBJ1-2, with D possibly matching TRBD1 (6 bases). The CDR3 extends over 13 amino acids. The germline V gene encodes CDR1 DFQATT and CDR2 SNEGSKA (reference sequence). V gave up 2 bases and J gave up 4 bases, with 11 bases separating them.

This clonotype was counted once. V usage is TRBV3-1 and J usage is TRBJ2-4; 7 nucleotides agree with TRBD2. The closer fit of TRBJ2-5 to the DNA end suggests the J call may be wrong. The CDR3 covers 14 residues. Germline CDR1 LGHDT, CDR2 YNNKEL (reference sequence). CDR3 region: CASSQELASETQYF. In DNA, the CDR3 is TGTGCCAGCAGCCAAGAACTAGCGAGTGAGACCCAGTACTTC.

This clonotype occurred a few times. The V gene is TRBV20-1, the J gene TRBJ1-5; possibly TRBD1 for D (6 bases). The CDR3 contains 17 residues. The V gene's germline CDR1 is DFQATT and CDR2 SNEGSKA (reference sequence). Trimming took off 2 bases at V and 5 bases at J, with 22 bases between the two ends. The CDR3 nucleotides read TGCAGTGCTAGATCACCCGGGACACCCGACATGTATCAGCCCCAGCATTTT. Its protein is CSARSPGTPDMYQPQHF.

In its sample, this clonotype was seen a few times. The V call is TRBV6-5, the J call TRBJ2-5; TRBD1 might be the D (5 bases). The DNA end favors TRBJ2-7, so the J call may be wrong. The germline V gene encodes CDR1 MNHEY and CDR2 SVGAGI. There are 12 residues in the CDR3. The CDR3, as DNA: TGTGCCAGCAAAGACAGTGTGGACGAGCAGTACTTC. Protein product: CASKDSVDEQYF.

The CDR3 region has the DNA TGTGCCAGCAGCCACGGACAGGGGGACTACGAGCAGTACTTC. It codes for CASSHGQGDYEQYF. The gene calls are TRBV4-2 and TRBJ2-4; 10 nucleotides agree with TRBD1. The J call is in doubt because the DNA end fits TRBJ2-7 better. The CDR3 covers 14 residues. CDR1 and CDR2 from the germline V gene are LGHNA and YNFKEQ.

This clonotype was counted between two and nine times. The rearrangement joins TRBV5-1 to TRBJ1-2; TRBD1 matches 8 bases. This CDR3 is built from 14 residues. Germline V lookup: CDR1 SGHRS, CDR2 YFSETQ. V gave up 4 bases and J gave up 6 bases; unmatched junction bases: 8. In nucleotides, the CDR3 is TGCGCCAGCAGCCTGACAGGGGTCCCGCATGGCTACACCTTC. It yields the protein CASSLTGVPHGYTF.

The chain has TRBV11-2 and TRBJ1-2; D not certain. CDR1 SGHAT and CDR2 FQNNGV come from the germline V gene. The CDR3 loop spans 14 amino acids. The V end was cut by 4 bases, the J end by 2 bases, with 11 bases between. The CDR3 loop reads CASSSAAGNYGYTF. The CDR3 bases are TGTGCCAGCAGCTCGGCGGCGGGGAACTATGGCTACACCTTC.

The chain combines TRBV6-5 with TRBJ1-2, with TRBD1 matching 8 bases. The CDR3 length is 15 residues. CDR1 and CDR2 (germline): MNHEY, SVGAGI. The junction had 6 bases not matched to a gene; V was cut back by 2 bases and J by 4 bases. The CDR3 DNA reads TGTGCCAGCAGTTACGAGGGACAGGAGGGCTATGGCTACACCTTC. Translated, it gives CASSYEGQEGYGYTF.

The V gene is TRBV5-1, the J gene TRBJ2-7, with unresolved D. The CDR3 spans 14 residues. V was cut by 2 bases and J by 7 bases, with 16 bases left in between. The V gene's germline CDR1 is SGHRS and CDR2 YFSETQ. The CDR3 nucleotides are TGCGCCAGCAGCTTAGACAAGGTGGGTCAAGAGCAGTACTTC. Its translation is CASSLDKVGQEQYF.

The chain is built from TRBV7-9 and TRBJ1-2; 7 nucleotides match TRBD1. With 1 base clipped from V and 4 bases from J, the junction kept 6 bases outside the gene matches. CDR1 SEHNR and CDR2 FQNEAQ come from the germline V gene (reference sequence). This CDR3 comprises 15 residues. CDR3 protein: CASSLDRTGIYGYTF. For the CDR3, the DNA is TGTGCCAGCAGCTTAGACCGGACAGGCATCTATGGCTACACCTTC.

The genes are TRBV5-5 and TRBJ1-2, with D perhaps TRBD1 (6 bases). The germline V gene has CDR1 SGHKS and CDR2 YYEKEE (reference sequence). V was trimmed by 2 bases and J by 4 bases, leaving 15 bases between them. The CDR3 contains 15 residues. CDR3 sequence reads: CASSFSGRGSYGYTF. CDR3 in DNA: TGTGCCAGCAGCTTCTCGGGCAGGGGCTCCTATGGCTACACCTTC.

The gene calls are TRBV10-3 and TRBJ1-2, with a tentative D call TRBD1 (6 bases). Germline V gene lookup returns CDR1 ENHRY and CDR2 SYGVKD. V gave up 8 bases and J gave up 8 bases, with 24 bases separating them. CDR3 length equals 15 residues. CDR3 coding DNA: TGTGCCATCGGAAACAGGGATCCCGGGTCATTGGGCTACACCTTC. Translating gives CAIGNRDPGSLGYTF.

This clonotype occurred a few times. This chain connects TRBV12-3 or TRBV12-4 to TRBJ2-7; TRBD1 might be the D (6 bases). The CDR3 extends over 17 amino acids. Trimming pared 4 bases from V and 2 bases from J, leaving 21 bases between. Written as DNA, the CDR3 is TGTGCCAGCAGTTCGGCTTCACGGGACACCTCCCCCTACGAGCAGTACTTC. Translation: CASSSASRDTSPYEQYF.

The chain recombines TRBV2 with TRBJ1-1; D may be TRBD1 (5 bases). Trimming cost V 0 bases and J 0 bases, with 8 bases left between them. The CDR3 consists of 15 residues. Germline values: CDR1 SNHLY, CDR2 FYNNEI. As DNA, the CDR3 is TGTGCCAGCAGTGAAGCGGGACGGTTGAACACTGAAGCTTTCTTT. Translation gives CASSEAGRLNTEAFF.

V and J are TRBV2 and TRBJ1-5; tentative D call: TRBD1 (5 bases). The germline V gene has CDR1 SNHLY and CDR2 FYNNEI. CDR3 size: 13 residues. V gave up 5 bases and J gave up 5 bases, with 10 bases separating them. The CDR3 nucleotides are TGTGCCAGCAGTTGGAGCAGGGATCAGCCCCAGCATTTT. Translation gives CASSWSRDQPQHF.

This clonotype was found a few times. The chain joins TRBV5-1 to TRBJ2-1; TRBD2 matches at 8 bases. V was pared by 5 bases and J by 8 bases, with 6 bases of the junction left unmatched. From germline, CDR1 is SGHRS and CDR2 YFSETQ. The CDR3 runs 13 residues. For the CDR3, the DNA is TGCGCCAGCAGTTCCTCGGGAGGGCATGAGCAGTTCTTC. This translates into CASSSSGGHEQFF. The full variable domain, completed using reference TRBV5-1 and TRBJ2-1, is KAGVTQTPRYLIKTRGQQVTLSCSPISGHRSVSWYQQTPGQGLQFLFEYFSETQRNKGNFPGRFSGRQFSNSRSEMNVSTLELGDSALYLCASSSSGGHEQFFGPGTRLTVL.

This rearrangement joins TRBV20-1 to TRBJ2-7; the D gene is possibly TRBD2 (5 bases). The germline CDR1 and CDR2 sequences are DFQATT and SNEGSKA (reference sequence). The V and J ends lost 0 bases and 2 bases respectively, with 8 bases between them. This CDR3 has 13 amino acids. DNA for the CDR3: TGCAGTGCTAGAGACCCGGGGACCTACGAGCAGTACTTC. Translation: CSARDPGTYEQYF.

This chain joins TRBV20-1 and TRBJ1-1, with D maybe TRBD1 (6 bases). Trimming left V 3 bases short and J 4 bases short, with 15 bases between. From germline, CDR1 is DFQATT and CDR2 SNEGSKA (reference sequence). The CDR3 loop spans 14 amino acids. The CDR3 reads CSASPPGAATEAFF. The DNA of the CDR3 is TGCAGTGCTAGTCCCCCGGGGGCGGCCACTGAAGCTTTCTTT.

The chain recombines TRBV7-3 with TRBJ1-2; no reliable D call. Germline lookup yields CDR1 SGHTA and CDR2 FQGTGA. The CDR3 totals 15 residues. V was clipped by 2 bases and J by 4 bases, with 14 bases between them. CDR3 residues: CASSLQKGSAYGYTF. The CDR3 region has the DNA TGTGCCAGCAGCTTACAGAAGGGAAGCGCCTATGGCTACACCTTC.

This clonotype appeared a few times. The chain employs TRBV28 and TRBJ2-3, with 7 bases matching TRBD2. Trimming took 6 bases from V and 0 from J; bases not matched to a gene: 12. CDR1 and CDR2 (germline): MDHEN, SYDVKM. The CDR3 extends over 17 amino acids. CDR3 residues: CASSPDLGGGSTDTQYF. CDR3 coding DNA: TGTGCCAGCAGCCCTGATCTGGGCGGGGGAAGCACAGATACGCAGTATTTT.